This TCR beta chain was documented in a study of beta chain features in type 1 diabetes. The study, taken as a whole, reports: The similarity of naive, central memory and Treg TCRB repertoires appeared greater among patients than among healthy donors. Shorter TCRB CDR3s, moderately but significantly so, marked every one of the four CD4+ subsets in Type 1 diabetes patients.

Every isolated RNA sample was fully reverse transcribed, so sequencing captured expressed TCRB transcripts. Repertoires were generated with immunoSEQ multiplex PCR, while TCRdb's copy carries only in-frame clones and drops some. The table records roughly 700,000 clones, over 10% of them present only once. Every single donor gave one heparinised blood draw, and these averaged roughly 120 mL. The germline V gene has CDR1 SGHDT and CDR2 YYEEEE. This CDR3 is built from 18 residues. J lost 0 bases, V lost 3 bases, and 12 bases had no gene match. On this clone itself: Its antigen is still unknown.

Sample: naive CD4+ T cells from blood. This TCR was sampled from a man aged 18 to 29 with type 1 diabetes. V is TRBV5-6 and J is TRBJ2-1, with 7 bases aligning to TRBD2. The CDR3 sequence: CASSSEPGTTNSYNEQFF. CDR3 in DNA: TGTGCCAGCAGCTCTGAACCCGGGACTACCAACTCCTACAATGAGCAGTTCTTC. The full variable domain, in which reference TRBV5-6 and TRBJ2-1 provide the parts outside the CDR3, is DAGVTQSPTHLIKTRGQQVTLRCSPKSGHDTVSWYQQALGQGPQFIFQYYEEEERQRGNFPDRFSGHQFPNYSSELNVNALLLGDSALYLCASSSEPGTTNSYNEQFFGPGTRLTVL.